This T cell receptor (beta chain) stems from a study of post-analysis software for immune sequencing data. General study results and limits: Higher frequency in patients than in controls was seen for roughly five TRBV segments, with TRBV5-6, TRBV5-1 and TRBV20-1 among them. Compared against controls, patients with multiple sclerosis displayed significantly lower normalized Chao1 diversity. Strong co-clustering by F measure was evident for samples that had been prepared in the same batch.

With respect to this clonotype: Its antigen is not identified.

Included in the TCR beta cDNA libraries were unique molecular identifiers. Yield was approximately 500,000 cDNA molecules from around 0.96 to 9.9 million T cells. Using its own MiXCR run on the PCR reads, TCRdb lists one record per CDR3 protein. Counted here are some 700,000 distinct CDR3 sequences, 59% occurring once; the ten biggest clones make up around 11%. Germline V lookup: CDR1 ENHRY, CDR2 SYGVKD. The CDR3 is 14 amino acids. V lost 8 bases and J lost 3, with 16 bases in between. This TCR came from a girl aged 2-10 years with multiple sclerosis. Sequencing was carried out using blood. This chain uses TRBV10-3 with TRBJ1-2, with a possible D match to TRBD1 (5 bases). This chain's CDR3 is CAIGTGRGDYGYTF. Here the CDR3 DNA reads TGTGCCATCGGAACGGGACGGGGGGACTATGGCTACACCTTC.